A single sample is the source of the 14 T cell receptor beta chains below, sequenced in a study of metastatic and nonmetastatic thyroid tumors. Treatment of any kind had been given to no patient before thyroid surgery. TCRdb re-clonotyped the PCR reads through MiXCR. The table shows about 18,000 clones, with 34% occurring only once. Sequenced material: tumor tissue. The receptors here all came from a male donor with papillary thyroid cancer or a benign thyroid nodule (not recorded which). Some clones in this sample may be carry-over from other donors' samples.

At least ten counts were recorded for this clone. CDR3 sequence reads: CASSPGTGTSWEQYF. The DNA of the CDR3 is TGTGCCAGTAGTCCCGGGACAGGGACCTCTTGGGAGCAGTACTTC. This sequence joins TRBV19 and TRBJ2-7; 9 bases line up with TRBD1. Germline CDR1 and CDR2: LNHDA and SQIVND (reference sequence). V lost 5 bases and J lost 7; bases outside the gene matches: 12. The CDR3 runs 15 residues.

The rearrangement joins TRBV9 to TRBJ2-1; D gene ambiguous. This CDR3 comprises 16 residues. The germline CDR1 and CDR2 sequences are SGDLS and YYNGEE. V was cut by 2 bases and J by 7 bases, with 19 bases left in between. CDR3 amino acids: CASSVGGVSATNEQFF. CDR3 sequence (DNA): TGTGCCAGCAGCGTTGGTGGTGTTAGTGCTACTAATGAGCAGTTCTTC.

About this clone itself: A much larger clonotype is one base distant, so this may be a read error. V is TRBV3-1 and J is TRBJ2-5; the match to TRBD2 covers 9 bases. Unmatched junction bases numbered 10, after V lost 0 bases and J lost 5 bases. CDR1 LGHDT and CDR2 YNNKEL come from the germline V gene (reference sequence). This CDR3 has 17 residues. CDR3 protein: CASSQDFLAGKRETQYF. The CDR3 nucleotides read TGTGCCAGCAGCCAAGACTTCCTAGCGGGGAAGCGGGAGACCCAGTACTTC.

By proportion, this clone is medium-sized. In DNA form, the CDR3 reads TGTGCCAGCAGTCCCCGGGACGGGGTTAATTCACCCCTCCACTTT. It encodes CASSPRDGVNSPLHF. The chain uses TRBV12-3 or TRBV12-4 and TRBJ1-6; weak D call: TRBD1 (5 bases). Trimming removed 5 bases at V and 6 bases at J, with 14 bases between. The CDR3 contains 15 residues.

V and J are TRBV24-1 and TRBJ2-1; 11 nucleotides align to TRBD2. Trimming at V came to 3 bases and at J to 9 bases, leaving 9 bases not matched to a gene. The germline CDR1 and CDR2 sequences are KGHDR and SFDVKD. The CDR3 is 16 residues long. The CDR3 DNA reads TGTGCCACCAGTGATGTAATAGCGGGGGGGCCAGGTGAGCAGTTCTTC. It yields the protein CATSDVIAGGPGEQFF.

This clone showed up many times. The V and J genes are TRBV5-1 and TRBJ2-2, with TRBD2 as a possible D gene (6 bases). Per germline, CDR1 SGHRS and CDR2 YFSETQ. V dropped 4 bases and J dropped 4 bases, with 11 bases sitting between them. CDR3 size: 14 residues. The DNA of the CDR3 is TGCGCCAGCAGCGAGGGACTCTTCACCGGGGAGCTGTTTTTT. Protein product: CASSEGLFTGELFF.

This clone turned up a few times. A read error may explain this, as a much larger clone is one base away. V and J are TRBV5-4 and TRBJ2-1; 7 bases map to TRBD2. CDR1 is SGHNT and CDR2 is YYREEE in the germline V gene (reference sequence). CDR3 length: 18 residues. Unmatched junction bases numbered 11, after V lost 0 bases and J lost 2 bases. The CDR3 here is CASSLGSAGWPAYNEQFF. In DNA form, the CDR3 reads TGTGCCAGCAGCTTGGGTTCAGCGGGATGGCCTGCCTACAATGAGCAGTTCTTC.

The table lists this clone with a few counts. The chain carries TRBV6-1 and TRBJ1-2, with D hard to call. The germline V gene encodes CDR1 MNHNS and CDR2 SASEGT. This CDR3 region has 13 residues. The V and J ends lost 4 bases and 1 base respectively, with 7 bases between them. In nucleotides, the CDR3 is TGTGCCAGCAGTGCCCGCGGTAACTATGGCTACACCTTC. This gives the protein CASSARGNYGYTF.

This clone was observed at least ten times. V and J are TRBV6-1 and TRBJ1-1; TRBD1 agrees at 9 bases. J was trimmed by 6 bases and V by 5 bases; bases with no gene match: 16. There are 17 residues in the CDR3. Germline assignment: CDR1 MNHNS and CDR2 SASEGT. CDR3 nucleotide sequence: TGTGCCAGCAGTTTTTACCTTACCGGGACAGGGAAGTCTGAAGCTTTCTTT. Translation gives CASSFYLTGTGKSEAFF.

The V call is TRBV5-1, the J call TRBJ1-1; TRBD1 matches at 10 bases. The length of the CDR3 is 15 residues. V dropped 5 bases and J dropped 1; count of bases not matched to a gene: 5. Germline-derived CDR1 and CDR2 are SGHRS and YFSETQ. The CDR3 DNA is TGCGCCAGCAGATGGGACAGGGGCACGAACACTGAAGCTTTCTTT. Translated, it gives CASRWDRGTNTEAFF. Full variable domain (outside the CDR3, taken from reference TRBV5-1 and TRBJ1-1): KAGVTQTPRYLIKTRGQQVTLSCSPISGHRSVSWYQQTPGQGLQFLFEYFSETQRNKGNFPGRFSGRQFSNSRSEMNVSTLELGDSALYLCASRWDRGTNTEAFFGQGTRLTVV.

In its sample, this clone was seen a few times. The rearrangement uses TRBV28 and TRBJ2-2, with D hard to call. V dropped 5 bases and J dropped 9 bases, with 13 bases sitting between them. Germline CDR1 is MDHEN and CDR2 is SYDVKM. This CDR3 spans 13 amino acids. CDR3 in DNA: TGTGCCAGCAGTCTCGTTGTTACCTGGGAGCTGTTTTTT. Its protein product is CASSLVVTWELFF. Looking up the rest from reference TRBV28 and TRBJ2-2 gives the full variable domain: DVKVTQSSRYLVKRTGEKVFLECVQDMDHENMFWYRQDPGLGLRLIYFSYDVKMKEKGDIPEGYSVSREKKERFSLILESASTNQTSMYLCASSLVVTWELFFGEGSRLTVL.

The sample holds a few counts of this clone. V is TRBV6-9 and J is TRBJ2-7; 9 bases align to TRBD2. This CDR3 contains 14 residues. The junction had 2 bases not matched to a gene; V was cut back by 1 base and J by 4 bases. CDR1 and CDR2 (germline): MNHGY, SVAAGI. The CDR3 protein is CASSYLAGDYEQYF. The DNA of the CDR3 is TGTGCCAGCAGTTATTTAGCGGGAGATTACGAGCAGTACTTC.

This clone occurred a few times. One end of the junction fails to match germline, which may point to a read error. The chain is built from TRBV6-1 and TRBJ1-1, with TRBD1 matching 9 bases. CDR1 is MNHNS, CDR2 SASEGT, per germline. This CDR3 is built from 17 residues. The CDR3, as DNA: TGTGCCAGCAGTTTTTACCTTACAGGGACAGGGAAGTCTGAAGATTTCTTT. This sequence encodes CASSFYLTGTGKSEDFF.

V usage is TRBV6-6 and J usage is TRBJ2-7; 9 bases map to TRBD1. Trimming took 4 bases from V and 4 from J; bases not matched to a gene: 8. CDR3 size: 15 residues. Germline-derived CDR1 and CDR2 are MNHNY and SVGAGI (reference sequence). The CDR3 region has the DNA TGTGCCAGCAGTTCTCGAGAGACAGGGGGTTACGAGCAGTACTTC. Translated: CASSSRETGGYEQYF.